By its share, the clone carrying this T cell receptor beta chain is medium-sized (0.01 to 0.1%). Its antigen is as yet unknown. The sample belongs to a study of metastatic and nonmetastatic thyroid tumors. Whole-study context: It was across blood and tumor or nodule tissue from malignant and benign thyroid patients that repertoires were compared.

V lost 4 bases and J lost 2, with 19 bases in between. The CDR3 spans 16 residues. The germline V gene has CDR1 SGHKS and CDR2 YYEKEE (reference sequence). In the original processing: A classifier for distant metastasis in papillary thyroid cancer was constructed using CDR3 differences observed across clinicopathological groups. Through MiXCR, TCRdb re-clonotyped the PCR reads. These V and J calls rely on TCRdb rather than the paper's analysis. The sample consists of about 7,000 clones, about a sixth of them appearing once. General study results and limits: The reported finding was significantly higher TCR beta diversity in malignant thyroid tumors relative to benign nodules, in blood and tumor.

There were no patients who had received any treatment before thyroid surgery. The rearrangement joins TRBV5-5 to TRBJ2-7; D is uncertain. The sample comprised adjacent normal tissue. The source is a male donor with papillary thyroid cancer or a benign thyroid nodule (not recorded which). Some clones in this sample may be carry-over from other donors' samples. Here the CDR3 DNA reads TGTGCCAGCAGCGGAACCGGCCGTCGGCTGACCTACGAGCAGTACTTC. It encodes CASSGTGRRLTYEQYF.